This T cell receptor (beta chain) came from a study of T cells in Graves' hyperthyroidism and ophthalmopathy (dated by TCRdb to between 2018 and 2020). Regarding the research as a whole: Peripheral blood was collected at initial diagnosis, before any treatment. To identify TCR V-J signatures that set the groups apart, the researchers used a discovery cohort of about a hundred patients, made up of about 44 with Graves' ophthalmopathy and approximately 57 with stable Graves' hyperthyroidism. Prospective prediction of ophthalmopathy was tested in an independent validation cohort of some 20 hyperthyroidism patients and some 17 patients who later progressed to ophthalmopathy. For training and testing, the 100 or so patients in the discovery cohort were randomly divided in a 7:3 ratio. Thyroid tissue and blood T-cell repertoires from six Graves' hyperthyroidism patients were also compared in the study. After sampling, hyperthyroidism patients received methimazole starting at 30 mg daily, and ophthalmopathy patients received high-dose intravenous methylprednisolone. According to the paper, TCR Vbeta CDR3 sequencing was carried out on some 140 peripheral blood samples, which came from approximately 43 ophthalmopathy, some 73 hyperthyroidism and about 17 progressor patients. Overall study outcomes, separate from this receptor: Sample size was not statistically predetermined, and blinding of investigators to group allocation was not performed. In cross-validation, a model built on a 13 V-J signature told ophthalmopathy apart from stable hyperthyroidism with 87.88% sensitivity and 81% to 82% specificity, and in testing the same model reached 80%/75%. Most expanded thyroid clonotypes (frequency above 0.001) were also found in blood, which suggests that blood repertoires may mirror thyroid immune responses. During validation, the model predicted progression to ophthalmopathy a median of about 5.9 months ahead of onset, with approximately 71% sensitivity and 72% to 80% specificity.

From the cysteine through the phenylalanine, the CDR3 covers 16 amino acids. The only DNA kept is the CDR3, 48 bases in frame from the first base. V loses 2 bases, J loses 0 bases, and the germline ends lie 12 bases apart. The TCR beta CDR3 regions were amplified from the RNA transcripts. The first round of RT-PCR for the TCR CDR3 was performed with the HTBI primer set and the Qiagen OneStep RT-PCR kit. A second multiplex PCR round built the libraries, followed by size selection and purification. Libraries were sequenced paired-end with 100 bp reads on an Illumina HiSeq2000. The source study handled its data this way. Raw data were processed with SOAPnuke, discarding reads with adapters, uncalled bases, mean Phred below 15, or no exact constant-primer or identifier match. High-quality paired reads were merged using COPE v1.2.5, and each unique nucleotide sequence was defined as a clonotype. MiTCR v1.1 was used to align clonotypes to the IMGT TRBV, TRBD and TRBJ reference segments. The analysis was restricted to V-J combinations with a frequency above 0.0001, which together covered around 99% of the repertoires. A TCS score was defined as the ratio of F50 (clonal expansion) to E x V (chaos), with BLOSUM62-based TCRdist applied between CDR3 peptides within each V-J. Welch's t-statistics and random forest reduced fewer than 550 V-J features to 13, which were used in a naive Bayes classifier (R e1071). The public reads were run again by TCRdb, first through fastp at Q25 and then through MiXCR, and only productive beta chains were kept. Rows are unified per CDR3 protein, each entry keeping the most common DNA and genes. TCRdb, not the authors, supplied the V and J calls. In all, the sample holds some 440,000 distinct CDR3 sequences, and around a sixth of those were seen once. Clones ranked in the top ten supply 12% to 15% of the sample.

This clonotype was detected ten times or more. It lacks a known antigen. No much larger clone exists at a distance of one base, and base qualities are not known. Stable Graves' hyperthyroidism was defined as the absence of progression to ophthalmopathy over 18 months of follow-up. The hyperthyroidism patients were between 18 and 65 years old and newly diagnosed, with a disease duration of less than 2 months. Patients with uncontrolled infections, other autoimmune diseases, pregnancy or lactation were excluded. Diagnoses relied on clinical symptoms, serum thyroxine and TRAb, thyroid ultrasound and orbital computed tomography. PBMCs were separated from approximately 9.9 ml of fresh peripheral blood using Ficoll-Paque density gradient centrifugation. Total RNA was extracted with Trizol reagent, and quality was checked on an Agilent 2100 Bioanalyzer.

Sample: blood. This TCR was sampled from a woman under 30 with Graves' hyperthyroidism. This sequence uses TRBV12-3 or TRBV12-4 and TRBJ2-3, with no confidently assigned D gene. The CDR3 amino acid sequence is: CASSLHALTSTDTQYF. The DNA sequence is given as TGTGCCAGCAGTTTACACGCTTTAACTAGCACAGATACGCAGTATTTT.